What follows describes a single TCR beta chain. What it recognizes is unknown. This specimen belongs to a study of breast tumors, draining lymph nodes, adjacent tissues. Study-wide results and caveats: Tumors had less TCR diversity than lymph nodes, more than nontumor tissue. Compared with basal-like, luminal-like tumors shared significantly more repertoire with nontumor tissue.

Samples came from axillary lymph nodes draining the breast cancer. MiXCR, applied by TCRdb to the multiplex PCR reads, yields one record per CDR3 protein. The repertoire holds 140,000 to 150,000 distinct CDR3 sequences, with approximately 32% as singletons. Per the germline V gene, CDR1 is MNHEY and CDR2 is SVGAGI. V lost 0 bases, J lost 3 bases, and 9 bases lay in between. CDR3 length: 15 amino acids. Sample: axillary lymph node tissue. The chain recombines TRBV6-5 with TRBJ1-3, with D perhaps TRBD1 (5 bases). The TCR was taken from a female donor with breast cancer. Some clones in this sample may be carry-over from other donors' samples. CDR3 region: CASSYSGAGGNTIYF. As DNA, the CDR3 is TGTGCCAGCAGTTACTCCGGGGCTGGTGGAAACACCATATATTTT.